This T cell receptor (beta chain) emerged from a study of beta chain features in type 1 diabetes. Purity above 95% was achieved in all sorted populations. The entirety of the isolated RNA underwent reverse transcription, so expressed TCRB transcripts were sequenced. An average near 3.57 million reads came from naive, central memory and regulatory T cell samples. Clones were sequenced by immunoSEQ multiplex PCR, and TCRdb holds only the in-frame ones, with some missing. Among over 350,000 clones, about 14% were seen once, and the ten largest hold under 0.02%. V was shortened by 3 bases and J by 3 bases, with 23 bases between the two germline ends. The CDR3 sequence is 17 residues long. The germline CDR1 and CDR2 sequences are SQVTM and ANQGSEA.

The J gene is TRBJ1-2, the V gene TRBV29-1; D is possibly TRBD1 (5 bases). Sequencing was performed on naive CD4+ T cells from blood. The TCR was taken from a woman aged 18-35 years in good health. In DNA, the CDR3 is TGCAGCGTTGATGTAAGGAAAGGGGTATCGTCCGACTATGGCTACACCTTC. Translated: CSVDVRKGVSSDYGYTF.